What follows are 17 T cell receptor beta chains derived from one specimen sequenced in a study of response to subunit inactivated influenza vaccine. TCRdb called the RT-PCR reads again in MiXCR, with one record for every CDR3 protein. The sample lists hundreds of thousands of distinct CDR3 sequences, about a sixth seen once, with 11% in the top ten. Here the sequenced sample was PBMCs from blood, taken about 13 days after vaccination. Receptors were obtained from a man aged 50-60 years who received an inactivated influenza vaccine.

The rearrangement links TRBV14 to TRBJ2-2; no clear D. The CDR3 contains 18 residues. In germline, CDR1 is SGHDN, CDR2 FVKESK. Trimming pared 2 bases from V and 7 bases from J, leaving 23 bases between. CDR3 DNA: TGTGCCAGCAGCCAACTTCCTGTTCGTGCAGGCCGTCGCGGGGAGCTGTTTTTT. Its protein product is CASSQLPVRAGRRGELFF.

J is TRBJ2-2 and V is TRBV11-1; 12 nucleotides match TRBD2. V shed 5 bases and J 3 bases; nucleotides not matched to a gene: 19. From germline, CDR1 is SGHAT and CDR2 FQDESV (reference sequence). The CDR3 length is 21 residues. CDR3 nucleotide sequence: TGTGCCAGCAGCCGGGACAGAAACTATCTAGCGGGAGGGCCGCACACCGGGGAGCTGTTTTTT. This sequence encodes CASSRDRNYLAGGPHTGELFF.

This chain links TRBV4-1 with TRBJ2-7; TRBD1 matches 7 bases. The V gene's germline CDR1 is MGHRA and CDR2 YSYEKL. After removal of 2 bases from V and 1 base from J, the junction contained 5 bases not matched to a gene. The CDR3 is made up of 15 amino acids. The DNA of the CDR3 is TGCGCCAGCAGCCAATCTCCGGGACAGTCCTACGAGCAGTACTTC. It is translated as CASSQSPGQSYEQYF.

This clonotype was seen a few times. The chain carries TRBV5-1 and TRBJ2-4; TRBD2 agrees at 7 bases. After removal of 0 bases from V and 7 bases from J, the junction contained 10 bases not matched to a gene. This CDR3 is 16 amino acids long. Germline V gene sequence: CDR1 SGHRS, CDR2 YFSETQ. CDR3 DNA sequence: TGCGCCAGCAGCTTGGCTAGCGGCCTACTGGGGAACATTCAGTACTTC. As protein: CASSLASGLLGNIQYF.

This clonotype was recorded many times. The V call is TRBV7-2, the J call TRBJ2-4; 8 bases are shared with TRBD2. CDR1 and CDR2 from the germline V gene are SGHTA and FQGNSA. This CDR3 has 16 amino acids. The J segment lost 1 base and the V segment lost 4 bases, leaving 6 bases of the junction unmatched. CDR3 nucleotides: TGTGCCAGCAGCTATTCGGGGGGGCGGGCCAAAAACATTCAGTACTTC. This sequence encodes CASSYSGGRAKNIQYF.

The chain combines TRBV6-1 with TRBJ2-1, with TRBD2 matching 7 bases. The CDR3 has 17 residues. The V gene's germline CDR1 is MNHNS and CDR2 SASEGT. With V trimmed by 5 bases and J by 2 bases, 12 bases remained unmatched. The chain's CDR3 is CASSWLAVPLPYNEQFF. The CDR3 nucleotides are TGTGCCAGCAGTTGGCTAGCGGTACCGTTGCCCTACAATGAGCAGTTCTTC.

This clonotype was counted a few times. The chain combines TRBV11-1 with TRBJ1-6, with D possibly being TRBD1 (5 bases). The CDR3 loop spans 18 amino acids. CDR1 SGHAT and CDR2 FQDESV come from the germline V gene (reference sequence). V gave up 5 bases and J gave up 10 bases, with 27 bases separating them. The CDR3 nucleotides are TGTGCCAGCAGCGCAACCGGGACGGGCAACTCGGGACGGTCACCCCTCCACTTT. Translating gives CASSATGTGNSGRSPLHF.

The V call is TRBV10-1, the J call TRBJ1-6, with 7 bases fitting TRBD1. V lost 8 bases to trimming and J lost 1 base; unmatched junction nucleotides: 11. Germline loops: CDR1 WNHNN, CDR2 SYGVQD (reference sequence). The CDR3 has 17 amino acids. The DNA of the CDR3 is TGCGCCAGCCCAAGACAGGGCAATGGATCCTATAATTCACCCCTCCACTTT. This gives the protein CASPRQGNGSYNSPLHF.

The DNA of the CDR3 is TGTGCCAGCTCCCGCGGGACTAGCGGGAGGAATGAGCAGTTCTTC. This sequence encodes CASSRGTSGRNEQFF. The chain is built from TRBV7-8 and TRBJ2-1, with 15 nucleotides matching TRBD2. This CDR3 is 15 amino acids long. V was clipped by 8 bases and J by 7 bases; unmatched bases: 6. Per germline, CDR1 SGHVS and CDR2 FQNEAQ. Full variable domain (outside the CDR3, taken from reference TRBV7-8 and TRBJ2-1): GAGVSQSPRYKVAKRGQDVALRCDPISGHVSLFWYQQALGQGPEFLTYFQNEAQLDKSGLPSDRFFAERPEGSVSTLKIQRTQQEDSAVYLCASSRGTSGRNEQFFGPGTRLTVL.

A few counts support this clonotype. The chain carries TRBV20-1 and TRBJ2-3, with a weak D call TRBD2 (7 bases). The CDR3 consists of 14 residues. The germline V gene has CDR1 DFQATT and CDR2 SNEGSKA (reference sequence). V was cut by 6 bases and J by 1 base, with 14 bases left in between. The DNA for the CDR3 is TGCAGTGCCGGTGGGGGGGGGCGCACAGATACGCAGTATTTT. The encoded protein is CSAGGGGRTDTQYF.

This clonotype has more than one count but fewer than ten. The CDR3 sequence is CASSPRQGDYYEQYF. The CDR3, as DNA: TGTGCCAGCTCACCACGACAGGGGGATTACTACGAGCAGTACTTC. The chain links TRBV18 to TRBJ2-7; 9 positions match TRBD1. This CDR3 comprises 15 residues. From germline, CDR1 is KGHSH and CDR2 LQKENI. Germline trimming cut 1 base from V and 3 bases from J; bases unmatched to any gene: 4.

This rearrangement joins TRBV20-1 to TRBJ2-7; 8 nucleotides line up with TRBD2. The J segment lost 7 bases and the V segment lost 6 bases, leaving 11 bases of the junction unmatched. The CDR3 is 13 residues long. Germline loops: CDR1 DFQATT, CDR2 SNEGSKA (reference sequence). The CDR3 is CSALSGSGSEQYF. CDR3 nucleotides: TGCAGTGCGTTAAGCGGGAGCGGCTCGGAGCAGTACTTC.

This clonotype showed up many times. The chain combines TRBV10-3 with TRBJ2-2; 11 nucleotides line up with TRBD1. The junction had 2 bases not matched to a gene; V was cut back by 6 bases and J by 5 bases. CDR1 is ENHRY and CDR2 is SYGVKD in the germline V gene. The length of the CDR3 is 14 residues. Here the CDR3 DNA reads TGTGCCATCAGAGGACAGGGGGCGACCGGGGAGCTGTTTTTT. As protein: CAIRGQGATGELFF.

Only one count was recorded for this clonotype. This rearrangement joins TRBV7-2 to TRBJ2-3, with 7 positions matching TRBD2. The CDR3 has 15 amino acids. The V and J ends lost 8 bases and 6 bases, in that order; junction bases with no gene match: 14. Germline V gene lookup returns CDR1 SGHTA and CDR2 FQGNSA. The CDR3 coding sequence is TGTGCCAGCCTACAGTCGCGGGGGTCCGGGGATACGCAGTATTTT. Its translation: CASLQSRGSGDTQYF.

This clonotype was found a few times. This chain's CDR3 is CASSSQSLGELFF. As DNA, the CDR3 is TGCGCCAGCAGCTCGCAGAGTCTCGGGGAGCTGTTTTTT. This chain uses TRBV5-1 with TRBJ2-2; unclear D gene. Germline-derived CDR1 and CDR2 are SGHRS and YFSETQ. Deletions cut 3 bases from V and 7 bases from J, with 10 bases between. This CDR3 is built from 13 residues.

The gene calls are TRBV5-1 and TRBJ2-3; 13 nucleotides agree with TRBD2. CDR1 and CDR2 from the germline V gene are SGHRS and YFSETQ. The CDR3 sequence is 17 residues long. The V gene end was trimmed by 0 bases and the J gene end by 3 bases; junction bases not matched to a gene: 4. CDR3 region: CASSLDTSGRVTDTQYF. CDR3 DNA sequence: TGCGCCAGCAGCTTGGATACTAGCGGGAGGGTGACAGATACGCAGTATTTT.

This clonotype was detected a few times. The chain joins TRBV29-1 to TRBJ1-5; tentatively, D is TRBD1 (5 bases). Germline CDR1 SQVTM, CDR2 ANQGSEA. The V end was cut by 6 bases, the J end by 7 bases, with 16 bases between. The CDR3 is 13 amino acids. CDR3 in DNA: TGCAGCGTGGCAGGGTCCCCTGCCCAGCCCCAGCATTTT. Its protein is CSVAGSPAQPQHF.